This T cell receptor beta chain was identified in a study of cytotoxic CD8 clonotypes in ibrutinib-treated CLL. Study results and caveats: In sustained-remission versus progressing patients, sampling times differed. Starting clonality was above that of age-matched healthy donors and tracked circulating CD8+ T-cell counts. A rise in clonality was seen at ibrutinib response, and a fall back toward baseline was seen at progression.

Sequencing used immunoSEQ multiplex PCR; TCRdb keeps in-frame clones, though not all of them. The repertoire has 150,000 or so clones, 81% of them found once; the top ten carry 2% to 2.5%. On this clone itself: The antigen remains unidentified.

With 5 bases clipped from V and 12 bases from J, the junction kept 7 bases outside the gene matches. The CDR3 has 13 residues. From germline, CDR1 is SGHTA and CDR2 FQGTGA. The rearrangement uses TRBV7-3 and TRBJ2-7; 13 positions match TRBD2. The source was PBMCs, collected after 12 months of ibrutinib treatment. This sequence originates from a human donor with chronic lymphocytic leukemia. The CDR3 DNA reads TGTGCCAGCAGCCCGAGGACTAGCGGGGGCCTGTACTTC. This sequence encodes CASSPRTSGGLYF.